Presented here are 28 T cell receptor beta chains from one specimen sequenced in a study of T-cell memory formation after mild COVID-19. MiXCR, applied by TCRdb to the 5' RACE reads, yields one record per CDR3 protein. Here the sample spans 450,000 to 650,000 distinct CDR3 sequences, roughly 18% being singletons. The sample taken for sequencing was PBMCs or a T cell subset sorted from them (not recorded which). Every receptor here comes from an adult woman who had mild COVID-19 (a few samples of this study predate the infection). Cell type and time point are not known.

V gene TRBV12-3 or TRBV12-4 combines with J gene TRBJ2-2, with unresolved D. The length of the CDR3 is 16 residues. The V gene lost 3 bases and the J gene lost 0 bases, with 11 bases spanning the gap. In DNA, the CDR3 is TGTGCCAGCAGTTTTTCAAGGGCCGCGAACACCGGGGAGCTGTTTTTT. Translation: CASSFSRAANTGELFF.

This clonotype was recorded a few times. This chain uses TRBV6-2 or TRBV6-3 with TRBJ1-1; 9 bases map to TRBD1. Germline CDR1 and CDR2: MNHEY and SVGEGT. V dropped 5 bases and J dropped 6; count of bases not matched to a gene: 10. The CDR3 length is 15 residues. CDR3 residues: CASSVTGGALAEAFF. For the CDR3, the DNA is TGTGCCAGCAGTGTAACAGGGGGCGCTTTGGCTGAAGCTTTCTTT.

A few counts support this clonotype. The rearrangement joins TRBV25-1 to TRBJ2-3; no definite D call. The CDR3 extends over 14 amino acids. CDR1 is MGHDK and CDR2 is SYGVNS in the germline V gene. The germline V and J ends were trimmed by 3 bases and 11 bases, with 18 bases remaining between them. The CDR3 bases are TGTGCCAGCAGTGACGTCCTCACGCAAGACGGGCAGTATTTT. Protein: CASSDVLTQDGQYF.

This clonotype was seen more than once but under ten times. This rearrangement joins TRBV18 to TRBJ2-3; weak D call: TRBD1 (6 bases). Trimming removed 5 bases at V and 2 bases at J, with 11 bases between. The CDR3 length is 14 residues. The germline gives CDR1 KGHSH, CDR2 LQKENI. CDR3: CASSRGSPTDTQYF. The CDR3 DNA sequence: TGTGCCAGCTCAAGGGGGAGCCCCACAGATACGCAGTATTTT.

As to this clonotype: No conserved phenylalanine or tryptophan is present at the end of the CDR3, so a read error is the likely explanation. The rearrangement uses TRBV5-6 and TRBJ2-5; the match to TRBD1 covers 9 bases. The germline gives CDR1 SGHDT, CDR2 YYEEEE. The ends lost 2 bases at V and 2 bases at J; junction bases unmatched: 1. The CDR3 has 14 residues. CDR3 DNA sequence: TGTGCCAGCAGCTTCGGGACAGGGCAAGAGACCCAGTACGTC. As protein: CASSFGTGQETQYV.

J is TRBJ2-1 and V is TRBV9; D unclear. The CDR3 sequence is 13 residues long. The germline V gene has CDR1 SGDLS and CDR2 YYNGEE. V was pared by 0 bases and J by 9 bases, with 10 bases between. The CDR3 nucleotides are TGTGCCAGCAGCGTAGGTCCAGAACGTGAGCAGTTCTTC. Its translation: CASSVGPEREQFF.

This clonotype was seen many times. V gene TRBV11-1 combines with J gene TRBJ2-1; either TRBD1 or TRBD2 may fit D (6 bases each). Germline CDR1 and CDR2: SGHAT and FQDESV (reference sequence). The germline V and J ends were trimmed by 2 bases and 8 bases, with 16 bases remaining between them. This CDR3 is built from 15 residues. The CDR3 region is CASSLRGVRKDEQFF. The CDR3 DNA is TGTGCCAGCAGCTTAAGGGGGGTGAGGAAGGATGAGCAGTTCTTC.

Only a few counts were recorded for this clonotype. The chain couples TRBV5-1 to TRBJ1-1; no clear D gene. V lost 0 bases, J lost 8 bases, and 11 bases lay in between. Germline V CDR1 and CDR2: SGHRS, YFSETQ. This CDR3 is built from 13 residues. CDR3 amino acids: CASSLADDWEAFF. The CDR3 DNA reads as TGCGCCAGCAGCTTGGCAGATGATTGGGAAGCTTTCTTT.

Only a few counts were recorded for this clonotype. This chain joins TRBV11-3 and TRBJ1-1, with D possibly TRBD1 on 5 matching bases. The CDR3 length is 15 residues. Germline loops: CDR1 SGHNT, CDR2 YENEEA. Trimming removed 5 bases from V and 1 base from J, with 14 bases in between. CDR3 in amino acids: CASSQWDEWNTEAFF. In nucleotides, the CDR3 is TGTGCCAGCAGCCAATGGGACGAGTGGAACACTGAAGCTTTCTTT.

Details on this clonotype: A clone one base away is much larger, so this may be a read error. The J gene is TRBJ1-1, the V gene TRBV7-3; perhaps TRBD1 as D (6 bases). This CDR3 contains 13 residues. Germline lookup yields CDR1 SGHTA and CDR2 FQGTGA. V was clipped by 2 bases and J by 3 bases, with 7 bases between them. CDR3 amino acids: CASSLHRDTEAFF. In nucleotides, the CDR3 is TGTGCCAGCAGCTTACACAGGGACACTGAAGCTTTCTTT. The full variable domain, rest sourced from reference TRBV7-3 and TRBJ1-1, is GAGVSQTPSNKVTEKGKYVELRCDPISGHTALYWYRQSLGQGPEFLIYFQGTGAADDSGLPNDRFFAVRPEGSVSTLKIQRTERGDSAVYLCASSLHRDTEAFFGQGTRLTVV.

In its sample, this clonotype was seen a few times. The chain combines TRBV4-1 with TRBJ2-7; D gene ambiguous. V was cut by 1 base and J by 4 bases, with 11 bases left in between. Looked up from germline, CDR1 is MGHRA and CDR2 is YSYEKL. CDR3 length equals 14 residues. The DNA of the CDR3 is TGCGCCAGCAGCCAAGCCGGAACCCAATACGAGCAGTACTTC. Translated: CASSQAGTQYEQYF.

This clonotype was observed a few times. The genes are TRBV12-3 or TRBV12-4 and TRBJ1-6; D is unresolved. This CDR3 contains 13 residues. V lost 0 bases and J lost 11, with 8 bases in between. The CDR3 DNA sequence: TGTGCCAGCAGTTTAGCGGATGGGACACCCCTCCACTTT. Its protein is CASSLADGTPLHF.

Only a few counts were recorded for this clonotype. This chain links TRBV25-1 with TRBJ2-2; D gene ambiguous. Germline CDR1 and CDR2: MGHDK and SYGVNS. V was shortened by 3 bases and J by 6 bases, with 14 bases between the two germline ends. The CDR3 has 15 residues. CDR3 nucleotide sequence: TGTGCCAGCAGTGACCATGGATCCGGGTCCGGGGAGCTGTTTTTT. Translating gives CASSDHGSGSGELFF.

A few counts support this clonotype. The V and J genes are TRBV5-1 and TRBJ2-1; TRBD2 aligns across 10 bases. Germline assignment: CDR1 SGHRS and CDR2 YFSETQ. CDR3 length equals 16 residues. V dropped 4 bases and J dropped 6; count of bases not matched to a gene: 10. DNA for the CDR3: TGCGCCAGCAGCATTCAGCGGGGGGGCTACCGCAATGAGCAGTTCTTC. Translation: CASSIQRGGYRNEQFF.

This clonotype was seen a handful of times. The rearrangement uses TRBV12-3 or TRBV12-4 and TRBJ2-7, with D unresolved. V was shortened by 2 bases and J by 4 bases, with 12 bases between the two germline ends. This CDR3 spans 14 amino acids. CDR3 amino acids: CASSLRDSFYEQYF. CDR3 in DNA: TGTGCCAGCAGTTTAAGAGATTCCTTTTACGAGCAGTACTTC.

V is TRBV20-1 and J is TRBJ2-7; 7 bases match TRBD2. After removal of 2 bases from V and 2 bases from J, the junction contained 3 bases not matched to a gene. CDR3 length equals 13 residues. The V gene's germline CDR1 is DFQATT and CDR2 SNEGSKA (reference sequence). CDR3 protein: CSARPLAAYEQYF. The DNA for the CDR3 is TGCAGTGCTAGACCGCTAGCGGCCTACGAGCAGTACTTC.

This clonotype has more than one count but fewer than ten. This rearrangement joins TRBV4-1 to TRBJ2-7; 7 nucleotides agree with TRBD2. There are 17 residues in the CDR3. J gave up 0 bases and V 0 bases, and 8 bases lay outside the gene matches. The germline gives CDR1 MGHRA, CDR2 YSYEKL. The CDR3 protein is CASSQDNTGGTSYEQYF. CDR3 sequence (DNA): TGCGCCAGCAGCCAAGATAATACCGGGGGGACCTCCTACGAGCAGTACTTC.

The V call is TRBV5-6, the J call TRBJ2-2; tentatively, D is TRBD1 (6 bases). In germline, CDR1 is SGHDT, CDR2 YYEEEE. The CDR3 loop spans 17 amino acids. The V end was cut by 2 bases, the J end by 1 base, with 15 bases between. The CDR3 DNA reads as TGTGCCAGCAGCTTTTCTCCGGACAGTTGGAACACCGGGGAGCTGTTTTTT. Translation gives CASSFSPDSWNTGELFF.

This clonotype was recorded a few times. This chain connects TRBV6-6 to TRBJ2-7, with 8 bases lining up with TRBD1. The CDR3 has 18 amino acids. Looked up from germline, CDR1 is MNHNY and CDR2 is SVGAGI (reference sequence). Losses at the gene ends were 0 bases for V and 2 bases for J; bases not matched to a gene: 12. CDR3 loop: CASSYSIGGQAPTYEQYF. CDR3 in DNA: TGTGCCAGCAGTTACTCGATAGGGGGACAGGCCCCTACCTACGAGCAGTACTTC.

The genes are TRBV6-5 and TRBJ1-1; the D gene is possibly TRBD1 (5 bases). This CDR3 spans 14 amino acids. The ends were cut back, 6 bases at V and 1 base at J, with 12 bases in the middle. The germline CDR1 and CDR2 sequences are MNHEY and SVGAGI. CDR3 sequence (DNA): TGTGCCAGCAGCGAGAAGGGGAGGAACACTGAAGCTTTCTTT. This gives the protein CASSEKGRNTEAFF.

This clonotype was observed a few times. This chain links TRBV20-1 with TRBJ1-6, with 8 bases matching TRBD1. CDR1 is DFQATT, CDR2 SNEGSKA, per germline (reference sequence). Germline trimming cut 7 bases from V and 9 bases from J; bases unmatched to any gene: 11. There are 14 residues in the CDR3. CDR3 sequence reads: CSVETGEGSSPLHF. DNA of the CDR3: TGCAGTGTCGAGACAGGGGAAGGTAGTTCACCCCTCCACTTT.

The chain joins TRBV20-1 to TRBJ2-2, with TRBD1 matching over 8 bases. From germline, CDR1 is DFQATT and CDR2 SNEGSKA (reference sequence). This CDR3 contains 12 residues. J lost 7 bases, V lost 5 bases, and 3 bases had no gene match. The CDR3 region is CSARQGFGELFF. The CDR3 DNA follows: TGCAGTGCTCGACAGGGGTTCGGGGAGCTGTTTTTT.

This chain links TRBV5-1 with TRBJ2-7; TRBD1 matches 9 bases. The V gene end was trimmed by 1 base and the J gene end by 0 bases; junction bases not matched to a gene: 8. CDR1 SGHRS and CDR2 YFSETQ come from the germline V gene. The CDR3 length is 17 residues. Written as DNA, the CDR3 is TGCGCCAGCAGCTTGCCGAGGGACAGGGCGGGCTCCTACGAGCAGTACTTC. The encoded protein is CASSLPRDRAGSYEQYF.

The chain employs TRBV6-1 and TRBJ1-6; D gene uncertain. Trimming shortened V by 0 bases and J by 10 bases, and 10 bases separated the two germline ends. The CDR3 has 14 residues. CDR1 is MNHNS, CDR2 SASEGT, per germline. The CDR3 coding sequence is TGTGCCAGCAGTGAAGCGGGTCCCGGGTCACCCCTCCACTTT. It specifies CASSEAGPGSPLHF.

The sample holds one count of this clonotype. The CDR3 spells CSASGNSYEQYF. The DNA of the CDR3 is TGCAGTGCTAGTGGGAACTCCTACGAGCAGTACTTC. This sequence joins TRBV20-1 and TRBJ2-7; D not resolved. Trimming cost V 3 bases and J 0 bases, with 6 bases left between them. The CDR3 spans 12 residues. Germline-derived CDR1 and CDR2 are DFQATT and SNEGSKA (reference sequence).

This chain connects TRBV20-1 to TRBJ2-1; D ambiguous. This CDR3 contains 10 residues. The germline V and J ends were trimmed by 5 bases and 5 bases, with 4 bases remaining between them. Germline V gene sequence: CDR1 DFQATT, CDR2 SNEGSKA (reference sequence). CDR3: CSAPHNEQFF. DNA of the CDR3: TGCAGTGCTCCCCACAATGAGCAGTTCTTC.

This clonotype was counted between two and nine times. The chain has TRBV27 and TRBJ2-3; a possible D gene is TRBD2 (5 bases). The CDR3 is 12 residues long. Trimming shortened V by 1 base and J by 9 bases, and 8 bases separated the two germline ends. Germline V lookup: CDR1 MNHEY, CDR2 SMNVEV (reference sequence). CDR3 in DNA: TGTGCCAGCAGTTTATTGGGGAGCACGCAGTATTTT. It specifies CASSLLGSTQYF.

This clonotype was found once. The gene calls are TRBV7-2 and TRBJ2-1; TRBD1 matches at 9 bases. The DNA matches TRBJ2-7 better at its end, which makes the J call doubtful. Germline CDR1 is SGHTA and CDR2 is FQGNSA. The CDR3 covers 16 residues. The CDR3 bases are TGTGCCAGCAGCTACAAAACCGGGACAGGGTCGTACGAGCAGTACTTC. Translating it yields CASSYKTGTGSYEQYF.